This TCR beta chain was obtained from a study of OX40 agonist ivuxolimab in advanced cancers. Whole-study context: Every patient in dose escalation had hepatocellular carcinoma, melanoma, renal cell or head and neck cancer. Cohort: roughly 79% men, mean age approximately 66, aged about 20 to 90. General study points: CD4+ and CD8+ blood T cells expanded clonally by week 6 at 0.1 to 3.0 mg/kg. The average count of expanded clones was higher among CD8+ T cells than among CD4+.

Assay: immunoSEQ multiplex PCR; the TCRdb copy retains only in-frame clones and omits some. The table lists fewer than 95,000 clones, 85% to 90% of them singletons, with about 7% in the top ten. The CDR3 consists of 14 residues. Per germline, CDR1 SGHRS and CDR2 YFSETQ. As to this clone: What it recognizes is unknown.

The chain joins TRBV5-1 to TRBJ2-5; TRBD1 aligns across 11 bases. The J call is in doubt because the DNA end fits TRBJ2-7 better. The sequencing here drew on CD4+ or CD8+ T cells sorted from blood, taken in a trial of the OX40 agonist ivuxolimab. This sequence originates from an adult with an advanced solid tumor such as melanoma, head and neck, liver or kidney cancer. The CDR3, as DNA: TGCGCCAGCAGCACCGGACAGGGGGCCGACGAGCAGTACTTC. As protein: CASSTGQGADEQYF.